The entry that follows covers one TCR beta chain sequence. Per the germline V gene, CDR1 is MDHEN and CDR2 is SYDVKM. The CDR3 length is 14 residues. The ends were cut back, 5 bases at V and 6 bases at J, with 14 bases in the middle. Primers: 60 Vbeta forward and 13 Jbeta reverse. The method was immunoSEQ multiplex PCR; TCRdb's version includes in-frame clones alone and lacks a portion of them. The data show approximately 70,000 clones, just over 75% seen once. The sample comes from a study of cytomegalovirus exposure and HLA in healthy donors. This clonotype was obtained from a man aged 50 to 60 in good health and CMV-seronegative. The rearrangement uses TRBV28 and TRBJ1-5; D not certain. What was sequenced was PBMCs. The CDR3 DNA follows: TGTGCCAGCAGTCTATCAGGTACTGCTCAGCCCCAGCATTTT. It yields the protein CASSLSGTAQPQHF.